This T cell receptor beta chain derives from a study of shared clonotypes between healthy human individuals. General study findings and limits: Among donors, clonotype sharing was expected to be affected by sequencing depth.

CDR1 is SGHRS, CDR2 YFSETQ, per germline. V dropped 0 bases and J dropped 4 bases, with 7 bases sitting between them. CDR3 size: 13 residues. Original handling: As immunoSEQ supplied junction-only sequences (without quality scores), filtering differed. Produced via immunoSEQ multiplex PCR; TCRdb's table is partial and in-frame only. The DNA gave D and trimming, while V, J and clone size come from that table. Found here are about 680,000 clones, less than 80% of them singletons; the top ten hold approximately 1.8%. For this clone: What it recognizes is unknown. Other nucleotide sequences in the sample specify the same CDR3.

The sequence was collected from a woman between 25 and 40 years old in good health. The genes are TRBV5-1 and TRBJ1-2; the D is unclear. The material sequenced was memory CD4+ T cells sorted from blood. Subset indicated: CD45RA-negative fraction. CDR3 residues: CASSLEGSYGYTF. In DNA, the CDR3 is TGCGCCAGCAGCTTGGAGGGTTCCTATGGCTACACCTTC.